The source of this T cell receptor beta chain is a study of beta chain features in type 1 diabetes. General study results and limits: Whether TCRB rearrangement is influenced by HLA type went unresolved here.

In the case of this clone: Its antigen is not known.

Reverse transcription of all isolated RNA meant that expressed TCRB transcripts were sequenced. TCRdb's copy holds only in-frame clones and misses some; the assay was immunoSEQ multiplex PCR. In the table there are about 350,000 clones, around 20% of which are singletons. Unmatched junction bases numbered 11, after V lost 4 bases and J lost 4 bases. The length of the CDR3 is 16 residues. The germline gives CDR1 SGHRS, CDR2 YFSETQ. This chain links TRBV5-1 with TRBJ1-2, with 9 bases that match TRBD1. The sample taken for sequencing was naive CD4+ T cells from blood. The receptor's source is a woman aged 18-29 years in good health. The CDR3 spells CASSLGQGVESYGYTF. CDR3 nucleotides: TGCGCCAGCAGCCTGGGACAGGGCGTCGAAAGCTATGGCTACACCTTC. The full variable domain, with the rest looked up from reference TRBV5-1 and TRBJ1-2, is KAGVTQTPRYLIKTRGQQVTLSCSPISGHRSVSWYQQTPGQGLQFLFEYFSETQRNKGNFPGRFSGRQFSNSRSEMNVSTLELGDSALYLCASSLGQGVESYGYTFGSGTRLTVV.